These 18 T cell receptor beta chains came from one sample sequenced in a study of STAT3 mutations in large granular lymphocyte leukemia. General observations from the study: In T-cell large granular lymphocyte leukemia, about half of patients showed multiple immunodominant subclonotypes.

Only in-frame clones appear in the TCRdb table, and some are missing; sequencing was by immunoSEQ multiplex PCR. The table records several thousand clones, less than 90% of them present only once. No antigens are known for them. Material: peripheral blood mononuclear cells. These receptors were collected from a man older than 75 with T-cell large granular lymphocyte leukemia. Some clones in this sample may be carry-over from other donors' samples.

The gene calls are TRBV2 and TRBJ1-2; a possible D gene is TRBD1 (5 bases). The CDR3 sequence is 15 residues long. V was cut by 3 bases and J by 7 bases, with 18 bases left in between. Germline CDR1 reads SNHLY; CDR2 reads FYNNEI. The CDR3 sequence: CASSEPQGWGGGYTF. The CDR3 DNA follows: TGTGCCAGCAGTGAGCCTCAGGGCTGGGGGGGTGGCTACACCTTC.

The CDR3 DNA follows: TGCGCCAGCAGCCCCGGACTAGCGGGGAACCTGGAGACCCAGTACTTC. Protein: CASSPGLAGNLETQYF. The rearrangement uses TRBV5-1 and TRBJ2-5, with 12 bases lining up with TRBD2. V lost 4 bases to trimming and J lost 5 bases; unmatched junction nucleotides: 9. Per the germline V gene, CDR1 is SGHRS and CDR2 is YFSETQ. This CDR3 spans 16 amino acids.

The gene calls are TRBV25-1 and TRBJ1-2; D perhaps matches TRBD1 (6 bases). The CDR3 length is 15 residues. Trimming took off 1 base at V and 7 bases at J, with 16 bases between the two ends. Germline CDR1 is MGHDK and CDR2 is SYGVNS. The CDR3 bases are TGTGCCAGCAGTGAATGGGGCAGGGGTAGTGGTGGCTACACCTTC. This sequence encodes CASSEWGRGSGGYTF.

This clone was recorded only once. The J gene is TRBJ2-3, the V gene TRBV5-6, with D perhaps TRBD2 (6 bases). The germline V and J ends were trimmed by 4 bases and 2 bases, with 14 bases remaining between them. This CDR3 comprises 15 residues. CDR1 and CDR2 (germline): SGHDT, YYEEEE. The CDR3 coding sequence is TGTGCCAGCAGCCCGGAGGCGGGGACCACAGATACGCAGTATTTT. Translating gives CASSPEAGTTDTQYF.

This rearrangement joins TRBV9 to TRBJ2-3, with D possibly being TRBD1 (6 bases). The V and J ends lost 5 bases and 0 bases respectively, with 7 bases between them. Germline lookup yields CDR1 SGDLS and CDR2 YYNGEE. The CDR3 sequence is 13 residues long. CDR3 DNA sequence: TGTGCCAGCAGAGGGACAAGCACAGATACGCAGTATTTT. Protein sequence: CASRGTSTDTQYF.

J is TRBJ1-2 and V is TRBV18, with TRBD1 matching 7 bases. This CDR3 region has 15 residues. V lost 4 bases and J lost 8; bases outside the gene matches: 13. Germline V gene sequence: CDR1 KGHSH, CDR2 LQKENI. The CDR3 DNA reads TGTGCCAGCTCACAGTCCGAGACAGGGCTTGACGGCTACACCTTC. Its protein product is CASSQSETGLDGYTF. Drawing the rest from reference TRBV18 and TRBJ1-2, the complete variable domain is NAGVMQNPRHLVRRRGQEARLRCSPMKGHSHVYWYRQLPEEGLKFMVYLQKENIIDESGMPKERFSAEFPKEGPSILRIQQVVRGDSAAYFCASSQSETGLDGYTFGSGTRLTVV.

The J gene is TRBJ1-2, the V gene TRBV7-9; D is ambiguous. CDR3 length equals 13 residues. V was pared by 1 base and J by 6 bases, with 9 bases between. From germline, CDR1 is SEHNR and CDR2 FQNEAQ (reference sequence). The CDR3 is CASSLGAGNGYTF. CDR3 bases: TGTGCCAGCAGCTTAGGTGCAGGCAATGGCTACACCTTC.

The chain carries TRBV19 and TRBJ2-7; D is uncertain. CDR1 is LNHDA and CDR2 is SQIVND in the germline V gene (reference sequence). The V end was cut by 3 bases, the J end by 7 bases, with 13 bases between. CDR3 length: 13 amino acids. The DNA of the CDR3 is TGTGCCAGTAGTATCTCAGCGACCGGGGAGCAGTACTTC. This encodes CASSISATGEQYF.

The V call is TRBV6-5, the J call TRBJ1-5, with D uncertain. Germline CDR1 is MNHEY and CDR2 is SVGAGI. The length of the CDR3 is 15 residues. Deletions cut 2 bases from V and 6 bases from J, with 14 bases between. This chain's CDR3 is CASSYRAGWGQPQHF. The CDR3 DNA is TGTGCCAGCAGTTACAGGGCAGGATGGGGTCAGCCCCAGCATTTT.

The chain has TRBV18 and TRBJ2-1, with D maybe TRBD1 (6 bases). The V gene lost 4 bases and the J gene lost 2 bases, with 12 bases spanning the gap. The CDR3 runs 15 residues. In germline, CDR1 is KGHSH, CDR2 LQKENI. In nucleotides, the CDR3 is TGTGCCAGCTCACTAATACAGGGACCCTACAATGAGCAGTTCTTC. Translated: CASSLIQGPYNEQFF.

This clone was picked up one time. V is TRBV7-9 and J is TRBJ1-4, with D possibly TRBD1 on 5 matching bases. V lost 6 bases to trimming and J lost 0 bases, with 11 bases between them. The CDR3 is 15 amino acids. The V gene's germline CDR1 is SEHNR and CDR2 FQNEAQ (reference sequence). The CDR3 loop is CASSRQSATNEKLFF. The CDR3, as DNA: TGTGCCAGCAGTCGACAGTCCGCAACTAATGAAAAACTGTTTTTT.

The chain couples TRBV27 to TRBJ2-5, with 8 bases fitting TRBD2. Germline V lookup: CDR1 MNHEY, CDR2 SMNVEV (reference sequence). J was trimmed by 3 bases and V by 6 bases; bases with no gene match: 6. The CDR3 runs to 14 residues. Here the CDR3 DNA reads TGTGCCAGCAGCCGAGCGGGGGTGGAAGAGACCCAGTACTTC. It is translated as CASSRAGVEETQYF.

The chain employs TRBV30 and TRBJ1-6; no clear D. This CDR3 has 13 residues. Germline V gene lookup returns CDR1 GTSNPN and CDR2 SVGIG (reference sequence). Trimming took 1 base from V and 7 from J, leaving 8 bases between them. The CDR3 DNA reads as TGTGCCTGGAGTGGGGTACGGAATTCACCCCTCCACTTT. Encoded protein: CAWSGVRNSPLHF.

This chain connects TRBV5-1 to TRBJ2-3; D could derive from TRBD1 or TRBD2 (5 bases each). Germline V lookup: CDR1 SGHRS, CDR2 YFSETQ. This CDR3 is 16 amino acids long. V dropped 2 bases and J dropped 1 base, with 14 bases sitting between them. The CDR3 DNA reads TGCGCCAGCAGCTTTGGGACCCCCTGGGGCACAGATACGCAGTATTTT. Translation: CASSFGTPWGTDTQYF.

V usage is TRBV18 and J usage is TRBJ2-7, with 11 bases that match TRBD2. The CDR3 is 17 amino acids. After removal of 0 bases from V and 0 bases from J, the junction contained 4 bases not matched to a gene. Germline lookup yields CDR1 KGHSH and CDR2 LQKENI. CDR3 DNA sequence: TGTGCCAGCTCACCACCTTCGACTAGCGGGAACTCCTACGAGCAGTACTTC. Its translation is CASSPPSTSGNSYEQYF. Supplemented by reference TRBV18 and TRBJ2-7, the full variable domain reads NAGVMQNPRHLVRRRGQEARLRCSPMKGHSHVYWYRQLPEEGLKFMVYLQKENIIDESGMPKERFSAEFPKEGPSILRIQQVVRGDSAAYFCASSPPSTSGNSYEQYFGPGTRLTVT.

The rearrangement uses TRBV5-1 and TRBJ2-6; the match to TRBD1 covers 7 bases. The V segment lost 3 bases and the J segment 0 bases; nucleotides outside the gene matches: 12. Germline assignment: CDR1 SGHRS and CDR2 YFSETQ. The length of the CDR3 is 19 residues. Here the CDR3 reads CASSSEATGLFSGANVLTF. CDR3 nucleotide sequence: TGCGCCAGCAGCTCAGAAGCGACAGGGTTATTCTCTGGGGCCAACGTCCTGACTTTC.

This chain joins TRBV5-6 and TRBJ2-7; 7 nucleotides align to TRBD1. V lost 0 bases to trimming and J lost 0 bases; unmatched junction nucleotides: 12. CDR1 SGHDT and CDR2 YYEEEE come from the germline V gene. CDR3 length: 18 amino acids. The CDR3 DNA sequence: TGTGCCAGCAGCTTGGCCGGATTACAGGGGCACGGCTCCTACGAGCAGTACTTC. Translated, it gives CASSLAGLQGHGSYEQYF.

V usage is TRBV18 and J usage is TRBJ2-7; the D call may be TRBD1 or TRBD2 (5 bases each). Trimming stripped 3 bases from V and 0 bases from J, with 9 bases between. The CDR3 is 14 residues long. Per germline, CDR1 KGHSH and CDR2 LQKENI. CDR3 in amino acids: CASSPGPNSYEQYF. CDR3 DNA sequence: TGTGCCAGCTCACCGGGACCCAACTCCTACGAGCAGTACTTC. Based on the CDR3 plus reference TRBV18 and TRBJ2-7, the full variable domain is NAGVMQNPRHLVRRRGQEARLRCSPMKGHSHVYWYRQLPEEGLKFMVYLQKENIIDESGMPKERFSAEFPKEGPSILRIQQVVRGDSAAYFCASSPGPNSYEQYFGPGTRLTVT.